This entry is about one T cell receptor (beta chain). Its target is not known. The CDR3 sequence is 15 residues long. From germline, CDR1 is MNHNS and CDR2 SASEGT. The V and J ends lost 0 bases and 3 bases respectively, with 12 bases between them. Assay used: immunoSEQ multiplex PCR; TCRdb lists only in-frame clones, some missing. The sample has 100,000 to 150,000 clones, 90% seen once. The data stem from a study of T cell responses to AZD1222 COVID-19 vaccine. Overall study results and limits: A mostly white British donor set with more females was recruited, and clonal diversity was possibly underestimated. Targets within unmutated variant regions were reportedly found for nearly half of spike-specific TCRs. It was only after the peak T cell response that any repertoires were sampled. Elevations in Spike-specific TCR breadth and depth followed administration of two AZD1222 doses.

This sequence was found in an adult in good health. The chain is built from TRBV6-1 and TRBJ2-7; TRBD2 is a possible D gene (6 bases). Sequenced material: peripheral blood, taken on day 0 of AZD1222 vaccination. The chain's CDR3 is CASSEAQGGGYEQYF. CDR3 sequence (DNA): TGTGCCAGCAGTGAAGCCCAGGGAGGTGGCTACGAGCAGTACTTC.